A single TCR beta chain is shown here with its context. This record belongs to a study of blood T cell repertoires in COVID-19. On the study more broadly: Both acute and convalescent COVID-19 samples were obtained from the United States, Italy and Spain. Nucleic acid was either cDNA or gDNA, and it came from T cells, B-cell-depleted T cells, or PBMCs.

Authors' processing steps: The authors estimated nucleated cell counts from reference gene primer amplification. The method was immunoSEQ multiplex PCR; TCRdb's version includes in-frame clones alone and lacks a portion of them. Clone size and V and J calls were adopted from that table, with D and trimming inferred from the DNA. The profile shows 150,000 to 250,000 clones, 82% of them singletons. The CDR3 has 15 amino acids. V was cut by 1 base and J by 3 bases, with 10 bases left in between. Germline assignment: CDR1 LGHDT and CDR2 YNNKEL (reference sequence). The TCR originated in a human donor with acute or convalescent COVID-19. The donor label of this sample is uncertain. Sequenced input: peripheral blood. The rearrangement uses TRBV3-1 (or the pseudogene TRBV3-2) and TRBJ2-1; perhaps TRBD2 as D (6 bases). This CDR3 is CASSQAETSYNEQFF. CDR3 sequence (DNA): TGTGCCAGCAGCCAAGCTGAGACTAGCTACAATGAGCAGTTCTTC.